Each of the 14 T cell receptor beta chains below was sequenced from the same sample in a study of T cell repertoires in cytomegalovirus infection. From the reads, TCRdb called clonotypes with MiXCR, one entry per CDR3 protein. Of roughly 200,000 distinct CDR3 sequences listed, roughly a sixth were seen once; the top ten hold 20% to 25%. Sequencing used CD8+ T cells from PBMCs. The source is a human donor in good health (CMV status not recorded). Some clones in this sample may be carry-over from other donors' samples.

There are a few counts of this clonotype. The chain has TRBV7-9 and TRBJ1-2, with no clear D. V was cut by 2 bases and J by 0 bases, with 10 bases left in between. Per germline, CDR1 SEHNR and CDR2 FQNEAQ (reference sequence). This CDR3 spans 15 amino acids. For the CDR3, the DNA is TGTGCCAGCAGCTTACCGGATAGGACTAACTATGGCTACACCTTC. Amino acids: CASSLPDRTNYGYTF.

The chain is built from TRBV30 and TRBJ2-1, with a possible D match to TRBD1 (6 bases). Per the germline V gene, CDR1 is GTSNPN and CDR2 is SVGIG (reference sequence). CDR3 length equals 15 residues. V was shortened by 1 base and J by 0 bases, with 10 bases between the two germline ends. DNA for the CDR3: TGTGCCTGGAGTGCAGGGGATAGCTCCTACAATGAGCAGTTCTTC. Translated: CAWSAGDSSYNEQFF.

The V gene is TRBV2, the J gene TRBJ1-4; TRBD1 matches 7 bases. The V gene end was trimmed by 4 bases and the J gene end by 0 bases; junction bases not matched to a gene: 5. From germline, CDR1 is SNHLY and CDR2 FYNNEI. There are 16 residues in the CDR3. The CDR3 region has the DNA TGTGCCAGCAGTGGAACAGGGGATGCAACTAATGAAAAACTGTTTTTT. Translating gives CASSGTGDATNEKLFF. The entire variable domain, with the rest obtained from reference TRBV2 and TRBJ1-4, is as follows: EPEVTQTPSHQVTQMGQEVILRCVPISNHLYFYWYRQILGQKVEFLVSFYNNEISEKSEIFDDQFSVERPDGSNFTLKIRSTKLEDSAMYFCASSGTGDATNEKLFFGSGTQLSVL.

The table lists this clonotype with a few counts. The chain links TRBV14 to TRBJ2-1; a possible D gene is TRBD1 (6 bases). CDR3 length: 14 amino acids. Germline V gives CDR1 SGHDN, CDR2 FVKESK. Trimming shortened V by 3 bases and J by 5 bases, and 11 bases separated the two germline ends. The CDR3 loop reads CASSHRDNDNEQFF. CDR3 DNA sequence: TGTGCCAGCAGCCACCGGGACAACGACAATGAGCAGTTCTTC.

J is TRBJ1-1 and V is TRBV6-1, with a possible D match to TRBD1 (5 bases). Trimming cost V 6 bases and J 1 base, with 21 bases left between them. There are 17 residues in the CDR3. CDR1 is MNHNS and CDR2 is SASEGT in the germline V gene. The CDR3 DNA reads TGTGCCAGCAGCAATCCCAAGACCGGGACCTCGAACACTGAAGCTTTCTTT. Protein sequence: CASSNPKTGTSNTEAFF.

A few counts support this clonotype. The chain has TRBV12-3 or TRBV12-4 and TRBJ2-2; a possible D gene is TRBD2 (6 bases). Trimming stripped 6 bases from V and 5 bases from J, with 7 bases between. This CDR3 contains 12 residues. The CDR3 bases are TGTGCCAGCAGCGGGGGTACCGGGGAGCTGTTTTTT. As protein: CASSGGTGELFF.

This clonotype was counted a few times. The V and J genes are TRBV7-6 and TRBJ2-5, with D perhaps TRBD2 (6 bases). The CDR3 has 15 amino acids. V was clipped by 4 bases and J by 4 bases, with 16 bases between them. Germline lookup yields CDR1 SGHVS and CDR2 FNYEAQ. In DNA, the CDR3 is TGTGCCAGCAGCTCCCCGAGGCGGAGGGCAGAGACCCAGTACTTC. Translation: CASSSPRRRAETQYF.

This clonotype has just a few counts. As DNA, the CDR3 is TGTGCCAGCAGCTCCCCGACAGTTAGGAGGGCAGAGACCCAGTACTTC. As protein: CASSSPTVRRAETQYF. The gene calls are TRBV7-9 and TRBJ2-5; a possible D gene is TRBD2 (6 bases). Per the germline V gene, CDR1 is SEHNR and CDR2 is FQNEAQ (reference sequence). Trimming pared 4 bases from V and 4 bases from J, leaving 19 bases between. This CDR3 is 16 amino acids long.

V is TRBV28 and J is TRBJ1-5, with a possible D match to TRBD1 (6 bases). CDR3 length: 14 amino acids. V lost 6 bases and J lost 1, with 10 bases in between. Germline lookup yields CDR1 MDHEN and CDR2 SYDVKM. This CDR3 reads CASRKGGSNQPQHF. The DNA for the CDR3 is TGTGCCAGCAGGAAAGGGGGGAGCAATCAGCCCCAGCATTTT. Full variable domain (rest looked up from reference TRBV28 and TRBJ1-5): DVKVTQSSRYLVKRTGEKVFLECVQDMDHENMFWYRQDPGLGLRLIYFSYDVKMKEKGDIPEGYSVSREKKERFSLILESASTNQTSMYLCASRKGGSNQPQHFGDGTRLSIL.

A few counts support this clonotype. This chain joins TRBV7-2 and TRBJ1-1, with D possibly being TRBD1 (6 bases). The CDR3 covers 16 residues. Germline-derived CDR1 and CDR2 are SGHTA and FQGNSA. V shed 1 base and J shed 4 bases, with 16 bases lying between them. Written as DNA, the CDR3 is TGTGCCAGCAGCTTAGTGTCGGGGGGCGCCGGCACTGAAGCTTTCTTT. Its translation is CASSLVSGGAGTEAFF. Using reference TRBV7-2 and TRBJ1-1 for the parts outside the CDR3, the full variable domain is GAGVSQSPSNKVTEKGKDVELRCDPISGHTALYWYRQSLGQGLEFLIYFQGNSAPDKSGLPSDRFSAERTGGSVSTLTIQRTQQEDSAVYLCASSLVSGGAGTEAFFGQGTRLTVV.

Ten or more counts support this clonotype. This chain links TRBV7-2 with TRBJ2-1; D unresolved. Germline CDR1 and CDR2: SGHTA and FQGNSA. Trimming removed 2 bases from V and 6 bases from J, with 8 bases in between. The CDR3 covers 13 residues. Written as DNA, the CDR3 is TGTGCCAGCAGCTTAAGCCTGGCCAATGAGCAGTTCTTC. Amino acid sequence: CASSLSLANEQFF. The whole variable domain, filled in from reference TRBV7-2 and TRBJ2-1, reads GAGVSQSPSNKVTEKGKDVELRCDPISGHTALYWYRQSLGQGLEFLIYFQGNSAPDKSGLPSDRFSAERTGGSVSTLTIQRTQQEDSAVYLCASSLSLANEQFFGPGTRLTVL.

This clonotype turned up a few times. The V and J genes are TRBV6-5 and TRBJ2-4; D is unresolved. The CDR3 spans 15 residues. The V gene's germline CDR1 is MNHEY and CDR2 SVGAGI. Trimming shortened V by 0 bases and J by 3 bases, and 9 bases separated the two germline ends. The CDR3 DNA sequence: TGTGCCAGCAGTTACTCGGCTCTGGGCAAAAACATTCAGTACTTC. It yields the protein CASSYSALGKNIQYF.

This clonotype was seen a few times. The chain recombines TRBV7-2 with TRBJ2-7; D perhaps matches TRBD1 (7 bases). V lost 5 bases and J 0 bases, leaving 14 bases between the germline ends. Per germline, CDR1 SGHTA and CDR2 FQGNSA. The CDR3 covers 15 residues. CDR3 amino acids: CASSAEGATSYEQYF. The DNA for the CDR3 is TGTGCCAGCAGCGCGGAGGGGGCGACCTCCTACGAGCAGTACTTC.

The rearrangement links TRBV12-3 or TRBV12-4 to TRBJ1-1, with unresolved D. CDR3 length: 14 residues. V gave up 6 bases and J gave up 6 bases, with 17 bases separating them. CDR3 residues: CASRTIGLNAEAFF. Here the CDR3 DNA reads TGTGCCAGCAGAACTATCGGGCTAAACGCTGAAGCTTTCTTT.